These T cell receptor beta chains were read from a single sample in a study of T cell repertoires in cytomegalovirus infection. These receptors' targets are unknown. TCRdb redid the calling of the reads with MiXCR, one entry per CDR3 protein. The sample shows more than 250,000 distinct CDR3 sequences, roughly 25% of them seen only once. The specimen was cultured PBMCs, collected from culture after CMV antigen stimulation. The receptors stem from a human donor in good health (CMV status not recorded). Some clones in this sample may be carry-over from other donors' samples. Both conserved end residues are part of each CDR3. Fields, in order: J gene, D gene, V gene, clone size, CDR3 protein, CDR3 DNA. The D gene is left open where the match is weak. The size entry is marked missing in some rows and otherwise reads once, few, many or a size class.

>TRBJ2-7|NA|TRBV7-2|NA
CASSFSPGASYEQYF
TGTGCCAGCAGCTTTTCTCCGGGGGCGAGCTACGAGCAGTACTTC
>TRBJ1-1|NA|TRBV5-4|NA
CASSLTGLTTEAFF
TGTGCCAGCAGCTTGACAGGGTTGACCACTGAAGCTTTCTTT
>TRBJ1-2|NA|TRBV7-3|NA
CASSRRGGQSYGYTF
TGTGCCAGCAGCCGACGGGGAGGACAGAGCTATGGCTACACCTTC
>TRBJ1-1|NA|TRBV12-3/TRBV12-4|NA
CASSSGYPGFPTSNTKAFF
TGTGCCAGCAGCTCGGGCTACCCAGGGTTCCCGACTTCGAACACTAAAGCTTTCTTT
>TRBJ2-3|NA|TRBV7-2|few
CASSTDAYRTDTQYF
TGTGCCAGCAGCACCGACGCCTACCGCACAGATACGCAGTATTTT
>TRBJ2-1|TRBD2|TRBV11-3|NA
CASSPIAGEQFF
TGTGCCAGCAGCCCAATAGCGGGAGAGCAGTTCTTC
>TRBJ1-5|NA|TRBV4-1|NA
CASSQGEFGNQPQHF
TGCGCCAGCAGCCAGGGGGAGTTTGGCAATCAGCCCCAGCATTTT
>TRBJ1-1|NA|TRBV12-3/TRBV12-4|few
CASSFFDGGTEAFF
TGTGCCAGCAGTTTTTTCGACGGAGGCACTGAAGCTTTCTTT
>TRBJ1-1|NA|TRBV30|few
CAWSVWGTEAFF
TGTGCCTGGAGTGTATGGGGCACTGAAGCTTTCTTT
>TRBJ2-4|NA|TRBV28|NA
CASNPGRSLAKNIQYF
TGTGCCAGCAACCCAGGACGGAGCCTAGCCAAAAACATTCAGTACTTC
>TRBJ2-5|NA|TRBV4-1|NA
CASRPRTSEVETQYF
TGCGCCAGCAGACCGCGGACATCGGAGGTGGAGACCCAGTACTTC
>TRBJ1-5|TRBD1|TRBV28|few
CASSSPWGQGRDQPQHF
TGTGCCAGCAGTTCCCCGTGGGGACAGGGTCGGGATCAGCCCCAGCATTTT
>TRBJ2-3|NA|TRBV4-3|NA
CASSQGSGTPPLDTQYF
TGCGCCAGCAGCCAAGGATCCGGGACACCCCCTTTAGATACGCAGTATTTT
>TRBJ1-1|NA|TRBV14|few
CASSRDINTEAFF
TGTGCCAGCAGCAGAGACATAAACACTGAAGCTTTCTTT
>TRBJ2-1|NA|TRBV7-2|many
CASSFDRQNNEQFF
TGTGCCAGCAGCTTCGACAGGCAAAACAATGAGCAGTTCTTC
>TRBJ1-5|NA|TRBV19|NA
CASSGGKHSNQPQHF
TGTGCCAGTAGCGGGGGGAAGCATAGCAATCAGCCCCAGCATTTT
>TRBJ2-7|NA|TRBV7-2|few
CASSVVEGRYEQYF
TGTGCCAGCAGCGTTGTTGAGGGAAGGTACGAGCAGTACTTC
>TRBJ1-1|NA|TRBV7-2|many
CASSRGTGRNTEAFF
TGTGCCAGCAGTAGGGGGACGGGAAGGAACACTGAAGCTTTCTTT
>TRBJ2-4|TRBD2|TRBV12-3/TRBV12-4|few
CASSLRLAGGPSAKNIQYF
TGTGCCAGCAGTCTTCGACTAGCGGGAGGGCCCTCGGCCAAAAACATTCAGTACTTC
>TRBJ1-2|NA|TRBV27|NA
CASSLSRGLGGYTF
TGTGCCAGCAGTTTATCCCGGGGGTTGGGGGGCTACACCTTC
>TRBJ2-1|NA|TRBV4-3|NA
CASSRGRLHEQFF
TGCGCCAGCAGCCGGGGGCGGCTACATGAGCAGTTCTTC
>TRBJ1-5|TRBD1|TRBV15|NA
CATSRDLLGTGGLVPQHF
TGTGCCACCAGCAGAGATTTGTTAGGGACAGGGGGCTTAGTGCCCCAGCATTTT
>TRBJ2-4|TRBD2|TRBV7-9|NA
CASSRPPGGIQYF
TGTGCCAGCAGCCGCCCTCCGGGGGGCATTCAGTACTTC
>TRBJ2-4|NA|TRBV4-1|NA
CASSQVWEVGIQYF
TGCGCCAGCAGCCAAGTGTGGGAGGTCGGCATTCAGTACTTC
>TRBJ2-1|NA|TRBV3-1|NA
CASSPDYTYNEQFF
TGTGCCAGCAGCCCTGACTACACGTACAATGAGCAGTTCTTC
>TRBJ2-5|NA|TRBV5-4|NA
CASSLAPGRQYQETQYF
TGTGCCAGCAGCTTGGCCCCAGGACGCCAGTACCAAGAGACCCAGTACTTC
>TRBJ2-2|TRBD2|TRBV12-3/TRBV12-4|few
CASSLGHSGSRHTGELFF
TGTGCCAGCAGTTTAGGACACAGCGGGAGTCGTCACACCGGGGAGCTGTTTTTT
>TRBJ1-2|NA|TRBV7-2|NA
CASSPNGPYGYTF
TGTGCCAGCAGCCCTAACGGACCCTATGGCTACACCTTC
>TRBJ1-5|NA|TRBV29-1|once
CSVGDTDQPQHF
TGCAGCGTGGGTGACACGGATCAGCCCCAGCATTTT
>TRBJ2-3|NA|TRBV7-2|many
CASSFFSTDTQYF
TGTGCCAGCAGCTTCTTTAGCACAGATACGCAGTATTTT
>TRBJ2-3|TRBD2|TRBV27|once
CASSFRGTSGSGDTQYF
TGTGCCAGCAGTTTCCGCGGGACTAGCGGGAGCGGGGATACGCAGTATTTT
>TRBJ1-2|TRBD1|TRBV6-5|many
CASSYLGQGTGYTF
TGTGCCAGCAGTTACTTGGGACAGGGGACCGGCTACACCTTC
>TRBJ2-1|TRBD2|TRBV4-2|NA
CASSQELAENNEQFF
TGTGCCAGCAGCCAAGAACTAGCGGAGAACAATGAGCAGTTCTTC
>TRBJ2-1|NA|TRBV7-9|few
CASNPDNEQFF
TGTGCCAGCAACCCGGACAATGAGCAGTTCTTC
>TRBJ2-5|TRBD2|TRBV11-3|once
CASSLADGGETQYF
TGTGCCAGCAGCTTAGCCGACGGGGGGGAGACCCAGTACTTC
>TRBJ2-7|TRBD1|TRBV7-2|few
CASSTRMDRGSYEQYF
TGTGCCAGCAGCACCCGGATGGACAGGGGTTCCTACGAGCAGTACTTC
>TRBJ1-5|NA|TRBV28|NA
CASSSHKTGDRPQHF
TGTGCCAGCAGTTCCCACAAGACAGGCGATCGGCCCCAGCATTTT
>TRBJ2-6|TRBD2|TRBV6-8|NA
CASSSQGLAGFSGANVLTF
TGTGCCAGCAGTAGCCAAGGACTAGCGGGGTTCTCTGGGGCCAACGTCCTGACTTTC